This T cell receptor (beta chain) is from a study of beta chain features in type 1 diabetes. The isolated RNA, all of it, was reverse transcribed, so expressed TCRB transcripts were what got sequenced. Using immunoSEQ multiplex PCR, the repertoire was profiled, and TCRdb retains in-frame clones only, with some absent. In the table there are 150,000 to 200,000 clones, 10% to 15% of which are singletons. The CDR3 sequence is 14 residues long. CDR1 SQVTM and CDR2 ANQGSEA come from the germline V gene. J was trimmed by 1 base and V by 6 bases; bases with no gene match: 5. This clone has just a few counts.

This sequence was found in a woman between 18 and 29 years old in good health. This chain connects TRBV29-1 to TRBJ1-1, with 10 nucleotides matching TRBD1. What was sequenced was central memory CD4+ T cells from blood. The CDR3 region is CSVGQGGKNTEAFF. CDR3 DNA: TGCAGCGTCGGACAGGGGGGGAAGAACACTGAAGCTTTCTTT.